This TCR beta chain derives from a study of immune heterogeneity within non-small cell lung tumors. With 32 V and 13 J primers, multiplex PCR amplified the TCR beta CDR3. MiXCR, applied by TCRdb to the multiplex PCR reads, yields one record per CDR3 protein. Here the sample spans around 3,800 distinct CDR3 sequences, roughly 27% being singletons. TCRs were amplified from roughly 540 ng gDNA of bulk tumor per sample. The authors collected several far-apart biopsies from each primary tumor during surgery. Undergoing curative surgery were patients whose non-small cell lung cancer was untreated and newly diagnosed. Only a few counts were recorded for this clonotype. Germline V gene data show CDR1 as SGHTA and CDR2 as FQGNSA. This CDR3 region has 15 residues. The V segment lost 1 base and the J segment 6 bases; nucleotides outside the gene matches: 7.

The sequencing sample was made of lung tumor tissue. V gene TRBV7-2 combines with J gene TRBJ2-7, with 9 bases matching TRBD2. The clonotype comes from a man in his sixties with non-small cell lung cancer. CDR3 region: CASSLGASGIREQYF. CDR3 nucleotide sequence: TGTGCCAGCAGCTTAGGGGCTAGCGGGATCCGCGAGCAGTACTTC.